This TCR beta chain emerged from a study of blood T cell repertoires in COVID-19. This clone has just one count. This CDR3 spans 15 amino acids. The J segment lost 3 bases and the V segment lost 1 base, leaving 2 bases of the junction unmatched. CDR1 is LNHDA and CDR2 is SQIVND in the germline V gene (reference sequence). Produced via immunoSEQ multiplex PCR; TCRdb's table is partial and in-frame only. The sample has roughly 40,000 clones; roughly 85% are singletons. The chain recombines TRBV19 with TRBJ2-2; 7 nucleotides agree with TRBD2. The receptor was isolated from a man between 40 and 49 years old with active COVID-19. The sequenced sample consisted of peripheral blood. CDR3 sequence reads: CASSIVSGYTGELFF. CDR3 coding DNA: TGTGCCAGTAGTATAGTTAGCGGGTACACCGGGGAGCTGTTTTTT.